This record concerns one TCR beta chain sequence. What it recognizes is unknown. Germline loops: CDR1 MGHRA, CDR2 YSYEKL. CDR3 size: 15 residues. The V end lost 1 base, the J end lost 2 bases, and 12 bases lay between the germline ends. Clones were sequenced by immunoSEQ multiplex PCR, and TCRdb holds only the in-frame ones, with some missing. Counted here are roughly 100,000 clones, 86% occurring once; the ten biggest clones make up about 7.9%. The data belong to a study of radiation and T cells in renal cell carcinoma. Whole-study findings and limits: Without pretreatment biopsies, baseline tumor clonotype presence was undetermined.

Time point given: baseline pretreatment blood. Stated treatment: 15 Gy SBRT to primary tumor, nephrectomy 4 weeks later. This renal cell carcinoma was of the clear cell type. The sequenced sample was blood, obtained from a patient whose treatment included radiotherapy and nephrectomy. The chain links TRBV4-1 to TRBJ2-7, with D possibly being TRBD1 (7 bases). The TCR comes from a man between 50 and 59 years old with renal cell carcinoma. In nucleotides, the CDR3 is TGCGCCAGCAGCCAAGTTCCAGGGGGGACCTACGAGCAGTACTTC. Translated: CASSQVPGGTYEQYF.